The sequence of this TCR beta chain was determined in a study of T cell responses to AZD1222 COVID-19 vaccine (dated by TCRdb to 2020 to 2023). Concerning the study at large: Because spike-specific TCR depth and breadth did not differ between the two schedules, AZD1222 recipients who got a second dose at roughly 4 weeks were pooled with those who got a second dose at roughly 12 weeks. A total of approximately 240 trial participants underwent TCR sequencing, of whom some 200 had received two doses of AZD1222 and around 26 had received two doses of the MenACWY control vaccine. Enrollment into the trials was organized by age into subgroups of 18-55, 56-69 and 70-plus years, and those subgroups contained approximately 160, 26 and 62 TCR-sequenced participants, respectively. Broad study findings and their caveats: Conclusions about previously exposed vaccinees are limited because only five to seven AZD1222 recipients were SARS-CoV-2 seropositive at baseline. Because no day 14 peak-response samples were available, the repertoires could be characterized only after the peak T cell response. Nearly half of unique spike-specific TCRs reportedly recognized epitopes outside regions mutated in the B.1.351 and B.1.1.7 variants. The whole spike protein was spanned by vaccine-associated CD4 TCRs, and dominant responses were seen in regions 160-218 and 743-854. The 56-69-year group was small, and its depth increase did not reach significance, likely because of low power. Participants were mostly white British and included more females than males, and it was suggested by the authors that clonal diversity may have been underestimated. Spike-specific TCR breadth and depth rose significantly after two AZD1222 doses compared with day 0 and with MenACWY recipients.

The V end loses 10 bases and the J end loses 2 bases, and a stretch of 18 bases separates them. The germline V gene encodes CDR1 MNHNY and CDR2 SVGAGI (reference sequence). From the cysteine up to the phenylalanine, the CDR3 has a length of 15 residues. Just CDR3 DNA is preserved here, 45 bases in frame from base 1. With respect to this clone: The specificity of this receptor is unknown. One base away there is no much larger clone; base qualities are not given.

The CDR3 regions of human TCRbeta chains were analyzed by immunosequencing. The authors' analysis ran thus. TCRs in the repertoires were compared against a reference library of SARS-CoV-2-specific TCRs that had been generated with the MIRA antigen-specificity platform. Breadth was defined as the fraction of unique TCRs that were SARS-CoV-2-associated, and depth was defined as the fraction of total T cells that were SARS-CoV-2-associated. Each spike-specific TCR was assigned to its reactive spike region and to a CD4 or CD8 class using the MIRA data. Log10-transformed breadth and depth values were compared by one-way ANOVA with Sidak's multiple comparisons tests. Entries here come from immuneACCESS through TCRdb and include only in-frame sequences with V and J called. Some clones fail to appear in such tables; in the studies checked, an unresolved V gene covers under half of the shortfall, and the cause of the remainder is unknown. The DNA was the basis for D and trimming; V, J and clone size are from that table. The sample table contains about 150,000 clones; only one count was recorded for less than 95% of them. In total, the top ten clones hold 1.8% of the sample.

The time point label, read with the paper, signifies: baseline before first vaccination. The vaccinee samples were drawn from two UK trials, COV001 and COV002, one of which was a single-blind randomized controlled phase 2/3 trial testing AZD1222 (ChAdOx1 nCoV-19) in healthy adults. For TCRbeta chain sequencing, PBMC samples from trial participants were taken at day 0 and at day 28 after the second dose. The material sequenced was peripheral blood, taken on day 0 of AZD1222 vaccination. The chain is made from TRBV6-6 and TRBJ2-1; the D gene is possibly TRBD1, with 6 bases matching. The TCR sequence derives from an adult in good health. CDR3 sequence: CATLVPGVAYNEQFF. The DNA is TGTGCCACCCTAGTGCCAGGGGTAGCCTACAATGAGCAGTTCTTC.